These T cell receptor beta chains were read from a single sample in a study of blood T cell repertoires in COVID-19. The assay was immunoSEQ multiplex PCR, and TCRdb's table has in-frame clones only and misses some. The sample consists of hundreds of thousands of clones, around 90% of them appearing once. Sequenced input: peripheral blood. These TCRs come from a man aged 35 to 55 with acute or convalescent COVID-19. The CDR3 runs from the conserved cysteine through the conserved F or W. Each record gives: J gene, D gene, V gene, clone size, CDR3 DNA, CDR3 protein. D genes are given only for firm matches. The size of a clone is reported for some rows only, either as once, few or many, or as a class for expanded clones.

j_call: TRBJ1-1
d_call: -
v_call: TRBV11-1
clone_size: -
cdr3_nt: TGTGCCAGCAGCTTGTCGGGGAACACTGAAGCTTTCTTT
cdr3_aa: CASSLSGNTEAFF

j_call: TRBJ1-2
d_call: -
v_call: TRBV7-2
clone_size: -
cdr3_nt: TGTGCCAGCGAAGAGAGTCGGGTCTATGGCTACACCTTC
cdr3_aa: CASEESRVYGYTF

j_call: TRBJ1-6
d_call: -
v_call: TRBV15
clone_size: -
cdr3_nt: TGTGCCACCAGCAGAGATCCTGGACAGATCGAGGACAGTTCACCCCTCCACTTT
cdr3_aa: CATSRDPGQIEDSSPLHF

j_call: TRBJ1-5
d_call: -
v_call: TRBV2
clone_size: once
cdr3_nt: TGTGCCAGCAGTGAAGGGACGGCCGGGGGGCAGCCCCAGCATTTT
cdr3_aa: CASSEGTAGGQPQHF

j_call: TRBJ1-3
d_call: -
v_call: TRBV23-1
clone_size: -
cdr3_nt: TGCGCCAGCGGAAATTTGACAGGTTTTGGAAACACCATATATTTT
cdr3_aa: CASGNLTGFGNTIYF

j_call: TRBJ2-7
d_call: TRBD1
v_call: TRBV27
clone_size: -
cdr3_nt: TGTGCCAGCAGTCCTAGGGACAGAGCCTACGAGCAGTACTTC
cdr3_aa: CASSPRDRAYEQYF

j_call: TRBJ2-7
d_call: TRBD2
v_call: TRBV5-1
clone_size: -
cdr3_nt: TGCGCCAGCAGCTTGGGCCCAAGCGGGAGTTCGTACGAGCAGTACTTC
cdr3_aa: CASSLGPSGSSYEQYF

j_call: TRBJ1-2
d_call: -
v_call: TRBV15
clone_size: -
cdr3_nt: TGTGCCACCAGCAGAGATTTTTCCCCGTACTATGGCTACACCTTC
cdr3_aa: CATSRDFSPYYGYTF

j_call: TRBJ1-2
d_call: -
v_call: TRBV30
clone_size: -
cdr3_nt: TGTGCCTGGAGAGTCCAGGGACTAAACTATGGCTACACCTTC
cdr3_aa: CAWRVQGLNYGYTF

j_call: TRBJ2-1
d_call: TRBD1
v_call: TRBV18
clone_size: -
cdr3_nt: TGTGCCAGCTCACCTGGGCTGGGACAGGGGGTCCACAATGAGCAGTTCTTC
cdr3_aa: CASSPGLGQGVHNEQFF

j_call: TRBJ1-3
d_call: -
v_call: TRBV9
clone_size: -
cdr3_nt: TGTGCCAGCAGCGAACAGGGTTTATCTGGAAACACCATATATTTT
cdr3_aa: CASSEQGLSGNTIYF

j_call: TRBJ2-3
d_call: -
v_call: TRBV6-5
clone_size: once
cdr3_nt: TGTGCCAGCAGCCCCCTTTCCAGCACAGATACGCAGTATTTT
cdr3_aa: CASSPLSSTDTQYF

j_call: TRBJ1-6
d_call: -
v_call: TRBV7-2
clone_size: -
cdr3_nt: TGTGCCAGCAGCTTAAACGGGGTAACCCTCCACTTT
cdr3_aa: CASSLNGVTLHF

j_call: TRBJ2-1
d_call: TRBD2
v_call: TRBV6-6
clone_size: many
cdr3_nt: TGTGCCAGCAGTCCCCGCCCTCTAGCGGGAGGAGGCAATGAGCAGTTCTTC
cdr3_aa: CASSPRPLAGGGNEQFF

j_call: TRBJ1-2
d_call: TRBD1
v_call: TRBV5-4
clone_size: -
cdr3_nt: TGTGCCAGCAGCTTTGGTTTGGTCGGGACAGGGGCTAACTATGGCTACACCTTC
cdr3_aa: CASSFGLVGTGANYGYTF

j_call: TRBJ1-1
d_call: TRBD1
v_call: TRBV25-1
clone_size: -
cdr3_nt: TGTGCCAGCAATGGACAGGGGGCCTTCTCGAACACTGAAGCTTTCTTT
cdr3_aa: CASNGQGAFSNTEAFF

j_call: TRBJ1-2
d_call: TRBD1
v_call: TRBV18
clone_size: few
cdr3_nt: TGTGCCAGCTCACCCACCGGACAGGGGGACTATGGCTACACCTTC
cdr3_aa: CASSPTGQGDYGYTF

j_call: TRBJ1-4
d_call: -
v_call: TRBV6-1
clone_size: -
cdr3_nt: TGTGCCAGCAGTGACCCCTACATTTGGCGGGGTGAAAAACTGTTTTTT
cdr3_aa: CASSDPYIWRGEKLFF

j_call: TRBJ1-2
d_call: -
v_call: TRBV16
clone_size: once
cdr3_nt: TGTGCCAGCAGCCCCGGGCAGGGTGCTAACTATGGCTACACCTTC
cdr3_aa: CASSPGQGANYGYTF

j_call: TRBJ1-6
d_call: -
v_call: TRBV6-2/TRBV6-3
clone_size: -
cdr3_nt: TGTGCCAGCAGTTACTATCTGAGTCACTCACCCCTCCACTTT
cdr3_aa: CASSYYLSHSPLHF

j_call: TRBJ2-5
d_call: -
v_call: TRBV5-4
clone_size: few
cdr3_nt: TGTGCCAGCAGCCGGACAGTGTACCAAGAGACCCAGTACTTC
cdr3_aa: CASSRTVYQETQYF

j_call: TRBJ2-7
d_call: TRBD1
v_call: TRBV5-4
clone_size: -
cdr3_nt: TGTGCCAGCAGCCCCCAGACAGGGGGCAACGAGCAGTACTTC
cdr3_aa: CASSPQTGGNEQYF

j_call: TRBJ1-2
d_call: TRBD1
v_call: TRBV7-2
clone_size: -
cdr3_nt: TGTGCCAGCAGCCCCGGGACAGGGGTTGCCGGCTACACCTTC
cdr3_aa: CASSPGTGVAGYTF

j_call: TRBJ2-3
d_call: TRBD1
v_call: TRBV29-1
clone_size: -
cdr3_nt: TGCAGCGTTGAGCCCCCGGCGGCAGGGGGAGATACGCAGTATTTT
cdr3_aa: CSVEPPAAGGDTQYF

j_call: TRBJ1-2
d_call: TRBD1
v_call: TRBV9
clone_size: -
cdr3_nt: TGTGCCAGCAGCGATGACAGGGGGCTGTTTGGCTACACCTTC
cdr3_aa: CASSDDRGLFGYTF

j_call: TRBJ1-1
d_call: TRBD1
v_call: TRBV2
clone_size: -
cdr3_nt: TGTGCCAGCAACGACGCGGGGACAGGGGTAACTGAAGCTTTCTTT
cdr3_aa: CASNDAGTGVTEAFF

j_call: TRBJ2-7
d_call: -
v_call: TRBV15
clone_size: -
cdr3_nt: TGTGCCACCAGCAGAGAGGGCCCGGAGGGAAGGCACGAGCAGTACTTC
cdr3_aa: CATSREGPEGRHEQYF

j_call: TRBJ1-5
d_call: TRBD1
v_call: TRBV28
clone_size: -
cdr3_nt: TGTGCCAGCAGTCTGGACAGGGTGGGAGATCAGCCCCAGCATTTT
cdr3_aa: CASSLDRVGDQPQHF

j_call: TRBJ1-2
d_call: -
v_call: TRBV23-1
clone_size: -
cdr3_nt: TGCGCCAGCAGTCAACTCACCGACGGGAGGGGACCCCTAATAGTTCACTATGGCTACACCTTC
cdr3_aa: CASSQLTDGRGPLIVHYGYTF

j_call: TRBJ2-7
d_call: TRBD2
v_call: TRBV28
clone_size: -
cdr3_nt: TGTGCCAGCAGATCTAGCGGTCCGACCTACGAGCAGTACTTC
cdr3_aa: CASRSSGPTYEQYF

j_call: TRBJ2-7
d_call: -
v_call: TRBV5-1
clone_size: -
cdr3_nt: TGCGCCAGCAGCTTGGCTGGGAGCTCCTACGAGCAGTACTTC
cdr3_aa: CASSLAGSSYEQYF

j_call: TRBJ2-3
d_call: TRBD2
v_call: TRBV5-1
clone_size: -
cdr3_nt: TGCGCCAGCAGAAATAGCGGGACCACAGATACGCAGTATTTT
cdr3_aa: CASRNSGTTDTQYF

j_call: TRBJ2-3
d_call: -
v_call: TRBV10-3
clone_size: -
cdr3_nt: TGTGCCATCAGTGAAGAGGGCACCACAGATACGCAGTATTTT
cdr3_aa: CAISEEGTTDTQYF

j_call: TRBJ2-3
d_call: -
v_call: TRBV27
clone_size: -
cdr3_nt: TGTGCCAGCACGGGACTCCGCACAGATACGCAGTATTTT
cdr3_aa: CASTGLRTDTQYF

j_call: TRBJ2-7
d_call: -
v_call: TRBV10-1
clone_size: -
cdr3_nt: TGCGCCAGCAGTGAGTCCCTGGTAGCGTATAGCTCCTACGAGCAGTACTTC
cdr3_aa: CASSESLVAYSSYEQYF

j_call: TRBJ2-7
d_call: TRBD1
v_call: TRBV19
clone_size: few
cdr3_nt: TGTGCCAGTAGTATTGGGACAGGGCGGGAGCAGTACTTC
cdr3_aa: CASSIGTGREQYF

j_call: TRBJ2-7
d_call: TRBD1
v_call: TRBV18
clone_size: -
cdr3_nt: TGTGCCAGCTCAACCTCAGGGGGCCTCTACGAGCAGTACTTC
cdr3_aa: CASSTSGGLYEQYF

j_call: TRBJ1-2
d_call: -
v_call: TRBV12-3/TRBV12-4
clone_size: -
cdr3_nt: TGTGCCAGCAGCCTGACAGCAAACTATGGCTACACCTTC
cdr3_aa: CASSLTANYGYTF

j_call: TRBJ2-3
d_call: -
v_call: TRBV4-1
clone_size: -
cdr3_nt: TGCGCCAGCAGCCAAGGCGCCGTCCAGCGGCAGTATTTT
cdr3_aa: CASSQGAVQRQYF

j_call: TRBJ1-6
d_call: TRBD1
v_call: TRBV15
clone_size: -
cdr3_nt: TGTGCCACCAGCAGAGACAGACAGGGGTCCGCTCATAATTCACCCCTCCACTTT
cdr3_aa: CATSRDRQGSAHNSPLHF

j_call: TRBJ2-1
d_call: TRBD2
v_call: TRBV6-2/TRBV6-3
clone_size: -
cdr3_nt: TGTGCCAGCAGTTTGGGACTAGCGGGGGACCTAAACCCCTACCAGCAGTTCTTC
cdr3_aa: CASSLGLAGDLNPYQQFF

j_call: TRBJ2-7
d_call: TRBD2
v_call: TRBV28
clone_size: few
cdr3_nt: TGTGCCAGCAGTTCGTTAGCGGGAGGCCCCTACGAGCAGTACTTC
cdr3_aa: CASSSLAGGPYEQYF

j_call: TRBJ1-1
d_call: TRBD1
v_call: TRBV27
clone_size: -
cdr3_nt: TGTGCCAGCAGTTTACTTACAGGGGGAAACACTGAAGCTTTCTTT
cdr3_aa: CASSLLTGGNTEAFF

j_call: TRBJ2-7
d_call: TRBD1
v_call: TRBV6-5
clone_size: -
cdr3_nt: TGTGCCAGCAGCCTAGACGGGACAGGCAAGCAGTACTTC
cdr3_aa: CASSLDGTGKQYF

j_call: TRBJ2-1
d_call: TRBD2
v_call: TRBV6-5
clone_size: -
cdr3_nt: TGTGCCAGCAAATTGCTAGCGGGGGCCAACAATGAGCAGTTCTTC
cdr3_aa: CASKLLAGANNEQFF

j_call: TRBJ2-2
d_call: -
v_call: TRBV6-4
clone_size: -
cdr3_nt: TGTGCCAGCAGTGACTGGGGACATACCGGGGAGCTGTTTTTT
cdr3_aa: CASSDWGHTGELFF